These 4 T cell receptor beta chains originate from one sample sequenced in a study of cytomegalovirus exposure and HLA in healthy donors. 60 Vbeta and 13 Jbeta primers were used in PCR. Repertoires were generated with immunoSEQ multiplex PCR, while TCRdb's copy carries only in-frame clones and drops some. The sample yields some 150,000 clones, approximately 70% seen once. Material for sequencing was PBMCs. The receptors come from a human donor in good health.

This chain uses TRBV15 with TRBJ1-6; D unresolved. Germline CDR1 reads LNHNV; CDR2 reads YYDKDF (reference sequence). The CDR3 is made up of 14 amino acids. With 4 bases removed from V and 7 bases from J, the gap between germline ends came to 11 bases. The CDR3 nucleotides read TGTGCCACCAGCACCCGGAGGTCGAATTCACCCCTCCACTTT. Protein: CATSTRRSNSPLHF. Full variable domain (missing parts from reference TRBV15 and TRBJ1-6): DAMVIQNPRYQVTQFGKPVTLSCSQTLNHNVMYWYQQKSSQAPKLLFHYYDKDFNNEADTPDNFQSRRPNTSFCFLDIRSPGLGDTAMYLCATSTRRSNSPLHFGNGTRLTVT.

V gene TRBV4-2 combines with J gene TRBJ2-5; 11 bases fit TRBD2. V shed 2 bases, J shed 4 bases, and the junction held 6 bases outside the gene matches. This CDR3 is 16 amino acids long. From germline, CDR1 is LGHNA and CDR2 YNFKEQ. The CDR3 protein is CASSQLISGRGETQYF. CDR3 coding DNA: TGTGCCAGCAGCCAACTTATTAGCGGGAGGGGAGAGACCCAGTACTTC.

The chain links TRBV4-2 to TRBJ2-2; 10 bases line up with TRBD2. V shed 4 bases, J shed 0 bases, and the junction held 8 bases outside the gene matches. The CDR3 extends over 18 amino acids. Germline-derived CDR1 and CDR2 are LGHNA and YNFKEQ. Written as DNA, the CDR3 is TGTGCCAGCAGCCCCGAGAGTAGCGGGGGGACGAACACCGGGGAGCTGTTTTTT. Translation: CASSPESSGGTNTGELFF.

This clone came up once. This chain connects TRBV5-6 to TRBJ2-1; D possibly corresponds to TRBD2 (6 bases). Germline-derived CDR1 and CDR2 are SGHDT and YYEEEE. The CDR3 consists of 17 residues. Trimming took off 1 base at V and 0 bases at J, with 14 bases between the two ends. The CDR3 region is CASSLLLSGFSYNEQFF. In nucleotides, the CDR3 is TGTGCCAGCAGCTTGCTCCTAAGCGGGTTCTCCTACAATGAGCAGTTCTTC.